This T cell receptor (beta chain) was sequenced in a study of response to subunit inactivated influenza vaccine. Study-level points and caveats: New T cells are recruited in small numbers by each seasonal influenza vaccination, according to the authors' suggestion.

TCRdb ran MiXCR on the RT-PCR reads and lists one entry per CDR3 protein. The table includes more than 150,000 distinct CDR3 sequences, approximately 9.2% detected once. Points on this clonotype: Antigen: not known.

This sequence originates from a man in his forties or fifties who received an inactivated influenza vaccine. Sample: non-naive T cells sorted from PBMCs, taken on the day of vaccination.

This CDR3 reads CAISLQGKGTEAFF. The CDR3 nucleotides read TGTGCCATCTCCCTCCAGGGGAAGGGGACTGAAGCTTTCTTT. The chain has TRBV10-3 and TRBJ1-1, with a weak D call TRBD1 (6 bases). The V end was cut by 8 bases, the J end by 5 bases, with 18 bases between. CDR1 and CDR2 (germline): ENHRY, SYGVKD. The CDR3 runs to 14 residues.